The 18 T cell receptor beta chains in this list originate from one sample, sequenced in a study of PD-1 blockade in classical Hodgkin lymphoma. Time point given: cycle 4 day 1 (C4D1), after less than 7 weeks of nivolumab. All patients experienced relapse after autologous stem cell transplantation, and brentuximab vedotin exposure was variable. Here immunoSEQ multiplex PCR was the method, and the copy in TCRdb shows in-frame clones only, minus some. The sample consists of about 93,000 clones, about 77% of them appearing once. This sample comprised peripheral blood mononuclear cells (PBMCs), obtained before the fourth cycle of nivolumab. The receptors here all came from a human donor with classical Hodgkin lymphoma.

The genes are TRBV9 and TRBJ1-1, with a weak D call TRBD1 (5 bases). The CDR3 covers 14 residues. The V and J ends lost 4 bases and 8 bases respectively, with 18 bases between them. The germline V gene has CDR1 SGDLS and CDR2 YYNGEE. In nucleotides, the CDR3 is TGTGCCAGCAGCCCAACGTCATGGGGGTACGAAGCTTTCTTT. Its translation is CASSPTSWGYEAFF.

The chain links TRBV6-5 to TRBJ1-2; D remains unclear. V lost 6 bases, J lost 7 bases, and 9 bases lay in between. CDR3 length: 11 residues. Germline V lookup: CDR1 MNHEY, CDR2 SVGAGI. The DNA of the CDR3 is TGTGCCAGCAGATTTCGGAGTGGCTACACCTTC. Translation gives CASRFRSGYTF.

The genes are TRBV5-4 and TRBJ1-4; the match to TRBD1 covers 7 bases. CDR3 length: 14 amino acids. Germline CDR1 is SGHNT and CDR2 is YYREEE (reference sequence). The V gene end was trimmed by 4 bases and the J gene end by 8 bases; junction bases not matched to a gene: 8. The DNA for the CDR3 is TGTGCCAGCAGCGTAGGGGGCGGTTTAGAAAAACTGTTTTTT. This sequence encodes CASSVGGGLEKLFF.

The J gene is TRBJ2-7, the V gene TRBV9; D could derive from TRBD1 or TRBD2 (5 bases each). The CDR3 contains 16 residues. V was pared by 3 bases and J by 2 bases, with 18 bases between. The germline CDR1 and CDR2 sequences are SGDLS and YYNGEE. The CDR3 sequence is CASSENRDQLTYEQYF. The CDR3 DNA reads as TGTGCCAGCAGCGAAAACCGGGACCAACTCACCTACGAGCAGTACTTC.

The rearrangement uses TRBV30 and TRBJ2-2; D call uncertain. V was pared by 4 bases and J by 3 bases, with 15 bases between. The CDR3 runs 15 residues. The germline CDR1 and CDR2 sequences are GTSNPN and SVGIG (reference sequence). The CDR3 coding sequence is TGTGCCTGGATTATGGGTTGTAGAGACACCGGGGAGCTGTTTTTT. Protein sequence: CAWIMGCRDTGELFF.

The chain links TRBV28 to TRBJ2-5; 8 bases line up with TRBD2. The CDR3 has 16 amino acids. V lost 2 bases and J lost 1; bases outside the gene matches: 6. From germline, CDR1 is MDHEN and CDR2 SYDVKM. CDR3 protein: CASSLTIGTSQETQYF. The CDR3 DNA follows: TGTGCCAGCAGTTTAACCATTGGGACTAGCCAAGAGACCCAGTACTTC.

V and J are TRBV6-1 and TRBJ2-7, with D possibly matching TRBD1 (6 bases). V lost 1 base to trimming and J lost 3 bases, with 13 bases between them. The V gene's germline CDR1 is MNHNS and CDR2 SASEGT. This CDR3 comprises 15 residues. CDR3 residues: CASSEEWTEYYEQYF. In DNA form, the CDR3 reads TGTGCCAGCAGTGAAGAATGGACAGAGTACTACGAGCAGTACTTC.

V and J are TRBV10-3 and TRBJ2-3, with D tentatively TRBD1 (6 bases). Germline V gives CDR1 ENHRY, CDR2 SYGVKD. Trimming cost V 7 bases and J 5 bases, with 16 bases left between them. This CDR3 region has 14 residues. The CDR3 nucleotides are TGTGCCATCATGGCTCGGACAGATGTAGATACGCAGTATTTT. Its protein is CAIMARTDVDTQYF.

V gene TRBV6-1 combines with J gene TRBJ2-5; D may correspond to TRBD1 or TRBD2 (5 bases each). CDR3 size: 16 residues. Germline CDR1 and CDR2: MNHNS and SASEGT. V lost 2 bases to trimming and J lost 1 base, with 14 bases between them. The CDR3 region has the DNA TGTGCCAGCAGTGAACCGGACGGGACCCTCCAAGAGACCCAGTACTTC. It is translated as CASSEPDGTLQETQYF.

This rearrangement joins TRBV11-2 to TRBJ1-6; D is uncertain. The CDR3 has 17 residues. The ends were cut back, 0 bases at V and 0 bases at J, with 9 bases in the middle. CDR1 is SGHAT and CDR2 is FQNNGV in the germline V gene. DNA for the CDR3: TGTGCCAGCAGCTTAGATCCAGTAAGCTCCTATAATTCACCCCTCCACTTT. The encoded protein is CASSLDPVSSYNSPLHF.

The chain links TRBV11-2 to TRBJ1-3; 7 bases line up with TRBD1. CDR3 length: 17 amino acids. The trim removed 5 bases at V and 4 bases at J, leaving 14 bases unmatched. The germline V gene encodes CDR1 SGHAT and CDR2 FQNNGV. This chain's CDR3 is CASSPGQMRWGGNTIYF. Written as DNA, the CDR3 is TGTGCCAGCAGCCCGGGACAGATGAGGTGGGGAGGAAACACCATATATTTT.

The chain couples TRBV18 to TRBJ2-3; D is possibly TRBD2 (5 bases). There are 15 residues in the CDR3. Germline V CDR1 and CDR2: KGHSH, LQKENI. The V end lost 0 bases, the J end lost 4 bases, and 11 bases lay between the germline ends. The CDR3 DNA reads TGTGCCAGCTCACCACCAAGCGGAAAGCCAGATACGCAGTATTTT. Amino acids: CASSPPSGKPDTQYF.

This rearrangement joins TRBV10-3 to TRBJ1-2, with 7 positions matching TRBD1. V lost 2 bases to trimming and J lost 4 bases; unmatched junction nucleotides: 4. CDR3 length: 14 amino acids. Germline V gives CDR1 ENHRY, CDR2 SYGVKD. The CDR3 DNA follows: TGTGCCATCAGTGAGAACGGACAGGTCTATGGCTACACCTTC. Translation gives CAISENGQVYGYTF.

Comments on this clone: Other DNA sequences within the sample encode an identical CDR3. The rearrangement links TRBV19 to TRBJ2-7; D is possibly TRBD1 (5 bases). V was shortened by 4 bases and J by 3 bases, with 16 bases between the two germline ends. The CDR3 extends over 15 amino acids. Germline loops: CDR1 LNHDA, CDR2 SQIVND (reference sequence). The CDR3, as DNA: TGTGCCAGTAGTAGGTCCGGGCAGGGTGTCTACGAGCAGTACTTC. As protein: CASSRSGQGVYEQYF.

This clone was seen a few times. The rearrangement uses TRBV27 and TRBJ1-1; D is perhaps TRBD1 (6 bases). The V gene lost 1 base and the J gene lost 4 bases, with 10 bases spanning the gap. Germline assignment: CDR1 MNHEY and CDR2 SMNVEV (reference sequence). The CDR3 is made up of 14 amino acids. CDR3 sequence (DNA): TGTGCCAGCAGTTTATTGGGGGCGGGCACTGAAGCTTTCTTT. Protein product: CASSLLGAGTEAFF.

V is TRBV2 and J is TRBJ2-1, with TRBD1 matching over 11 bases. The CDR3 has 16 amino acids. V lost 4 bases, J lost 2 bases, and 4 bases stayed unmatched. Germline values: CDR1 SNHLY, CDR2 FYNNEI. This chain's CDR3 is CASSVLGQGAYNEQFF. The CDR3, as DNA: TGTGCCAGCAGTGTCCTGGGACAGGGGGCCTACAATGAGCAGTTCTTC.

V is TRBV9 and J is TRBJ2-7, with 8 bases lining up with TRBD1. This CDR3 region has 14 residues. J gave up 3 bases and V 0 bases, and 2 bases lay outside the gene matches. In germline, CDR1 is SGDLS, CDR2 YYNGEE. The CDR3 sequence is CASSVGTGHYEQYF. The CDR3 DNA reads TGTGCCAGCAGCGTAGGGACAGGGCACTACGAGCAGTACTTC.

Only one count was recorded for this clone. The CDR3 sequence: CAVGQGEKLFF. The CDR3 DNA follows: TGTGCCGTAGGCCAGGGGGAAAAACTGTTTTTT. This chain links TRBV7-9 with TRBJ1-4; D might be TRBD1 (6 bases). V lost 11 bases to trimming and J lost 8 bases, with 12 bases between them. The length of the CDR3 is 11 residues. From germline, CDR1 is SEHNR and CDR2 FQNEAQ (reference sequence). The full variable domain, rest sourced from reference TRBV7-9 and TRBJ1-4, is DTGVSQNPRHKITKRGQNVTFRCDPISEHNRLYWYRQTLGQGPEFLTYFQNEAQLEKSRLLSDRFSAERPKGSFSTLEIQRTEQGDSAMYLCAVGQGEKLFFGSGTQLSVL.